The T cell receptor (beta chain) described here comes from a study of OX40 agonist ivuxolimab in advanced cancers. Germline CDR1 and CDR2: SNHLY and FYNNEI. The CDR3 sequence is 15 residues long. The V and J ends lost 4 bases and 7 bases respectively, with 16 bases between them. Assay: immunoSEQ multiplex PCR; the TCRdb copy retains only in-frame clones and omits some. The sample has about 58,000 clones, approximately 80% seen once. The chain carries TRBV2 and TRBJ1-4; D is possibly TRBD1 (6 bases). This sample comprised CD4+ or CD8+ T cells sorted from blood, obtained in a trial of the OX40 agonist ivuxolimab. The clonotype was recovered from an adult with an advanced solid tumor such as melanoma, head and neck, liver or kidney cancer. CDR3 nucleotides: TGTGCCAGCAGTGTTCTACAGGGAGGGGGTGAAAAACTGTTTTTT. This sequence encodes CASSVLQGGGEKLFF. Complete variable domain (other parts from reference TRBV2 and TRBJ1-4): EPEVTQTPSHQVTQMGQEVILRCVPISNHLYFYWYRQILGQKVEFLVSFYNNEISEKSEIFDDQFSVERPDGSNFTLKIRSTKLEDSAMYFCASSVLQGGGEKLFFGSGTQLSVL.